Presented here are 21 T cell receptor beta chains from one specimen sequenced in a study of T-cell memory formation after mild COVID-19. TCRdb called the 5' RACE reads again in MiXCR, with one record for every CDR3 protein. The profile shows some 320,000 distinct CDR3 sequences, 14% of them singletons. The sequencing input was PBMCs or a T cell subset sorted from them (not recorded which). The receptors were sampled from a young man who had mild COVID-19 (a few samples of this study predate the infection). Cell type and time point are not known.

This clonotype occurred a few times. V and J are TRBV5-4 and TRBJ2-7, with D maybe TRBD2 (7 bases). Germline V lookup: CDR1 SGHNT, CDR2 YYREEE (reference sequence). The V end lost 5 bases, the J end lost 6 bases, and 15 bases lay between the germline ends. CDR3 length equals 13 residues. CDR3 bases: TGTGCCAGCAGACCATGGGGAGGGGGCGAGCAGTACGTC. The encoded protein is CASRPWGGGEQYV.

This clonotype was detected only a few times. The CDR3 DNA follows: TGTGCCAGCAGCGTAGGGGGGTCCTTTCTCAATGAGCAGTTCTTC. Translated, it gives CASSVGGSFLNEQFF. V is TRBV7-2 and J is TRBJ2-1; tentatively, D is TRBD1 or TRBD2 (6 bases each). Trimming took 5 bases from V and 6 from J, leaving 17 bases between them. Germline lookup yields CDR1 SGHTA and CDR2 FQGNSA. This CDR3 has 15 residues.

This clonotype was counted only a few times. DNA of the CDR3: TGCGCCAGCCGAAAAGGGACAGCCACAGATACGCAGTATTTT. The encoded protein is CASRKGTATDTQYF. The chain has TRBV5-1 and TRBJ2-3, with 7 bases fitting TRBD1. CDR3 length: 14 residues. V was pared by 7 bases and J by 2 bases, with 7 bases of the junction left unmatched. Germline V gene data show CDR1 as SGHRS and CDR2 as YFSETQ. Drawing the rest from reference TRBV5-1 and TRBJ2-3, the complete variable domain is KAGVTQTPRYLIKTRGQQVTLSCSPISGHRSVSWYQQTPGQGLQFLFEYFSETQRNKGNFPGRFSGRQFSNSRSEMNVSTLELGDSALYLCASRKGTATDTQYFGPGTRLTVL.

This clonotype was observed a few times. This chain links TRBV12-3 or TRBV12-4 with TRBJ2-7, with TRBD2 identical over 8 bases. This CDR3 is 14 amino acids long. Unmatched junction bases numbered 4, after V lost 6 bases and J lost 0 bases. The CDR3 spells CASRASGFSYEQYF. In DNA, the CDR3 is TGTGCCAGCAGAGCTAGCGGGTTCTCCTACGAGCAGTACTTC.

CDR3 nucleotide sequence: TGTGCCAGCAGCCAAGATCTCGGCCTAGCGGGGGGCCTTCAAGAGACCCAGTACTTC. The encoded protein is CASSQDLGLAGGLQETQYF. The V call is TRBV3-1, the J call TRBJ2-5; 11 positions agree with TRBD2. The CDR3 extends over 19 amino acids. J lost 2 bases, V lost 0 bases, and 11 bases had no gene match. Germline-derived CDR1 and CDR2 are LGHDT and YNNKEL (reference sequence).

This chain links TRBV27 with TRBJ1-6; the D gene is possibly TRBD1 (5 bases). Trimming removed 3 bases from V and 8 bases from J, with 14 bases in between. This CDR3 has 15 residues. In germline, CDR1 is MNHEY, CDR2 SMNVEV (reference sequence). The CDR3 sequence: CASSFIREKDSPLHF. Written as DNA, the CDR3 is TGTGCCAGCAGTTTTATCAGGGAAAAGGATTCACCCCTCCACTTT.

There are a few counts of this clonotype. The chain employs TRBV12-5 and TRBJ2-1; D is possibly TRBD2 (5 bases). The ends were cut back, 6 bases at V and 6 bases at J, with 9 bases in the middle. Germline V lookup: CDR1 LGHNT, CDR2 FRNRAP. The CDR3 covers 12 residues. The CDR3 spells CASGLGLNEQFF. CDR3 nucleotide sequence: TGTGCTAGTGGCCTCGGACTCAATGAGCAGTTCTTC.

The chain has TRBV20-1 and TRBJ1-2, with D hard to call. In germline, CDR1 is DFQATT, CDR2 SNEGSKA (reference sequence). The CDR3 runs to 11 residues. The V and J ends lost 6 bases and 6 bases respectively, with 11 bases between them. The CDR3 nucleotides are TGCAGTGCCCCCGGCGGGGATGGCTACACCTTC. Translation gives CSAPGGDGYTF.

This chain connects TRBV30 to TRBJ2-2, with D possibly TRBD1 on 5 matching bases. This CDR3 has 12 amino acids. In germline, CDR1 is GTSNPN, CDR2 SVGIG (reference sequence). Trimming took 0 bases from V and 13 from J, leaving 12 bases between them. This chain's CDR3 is CAWSVLGQGLFF. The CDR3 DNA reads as TGTGCCTGGAGTGTACTTGGGCAGGGGCTGTTTTTT.

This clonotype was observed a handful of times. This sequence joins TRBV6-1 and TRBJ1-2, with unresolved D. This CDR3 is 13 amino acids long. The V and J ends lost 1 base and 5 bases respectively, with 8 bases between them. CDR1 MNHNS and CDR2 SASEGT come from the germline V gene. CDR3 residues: CASSEGGGYGYTF. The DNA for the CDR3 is TGTGCCAGCAGTGAAGGGGGAGGTTATGGCTACACCTTC.

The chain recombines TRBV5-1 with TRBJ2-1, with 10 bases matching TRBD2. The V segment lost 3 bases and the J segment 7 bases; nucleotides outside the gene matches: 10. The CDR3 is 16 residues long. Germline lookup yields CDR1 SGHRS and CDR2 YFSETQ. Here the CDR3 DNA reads TGCGCCAGCAGCTCGAACAGCGGGGGGGCAGGGAATGAGCAGTTCTTC. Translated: CASSSNSGGAGNEQFF.

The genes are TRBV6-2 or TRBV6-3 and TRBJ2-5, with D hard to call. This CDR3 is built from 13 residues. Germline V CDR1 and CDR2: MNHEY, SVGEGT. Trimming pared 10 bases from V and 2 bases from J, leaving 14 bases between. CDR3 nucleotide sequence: TGTGCCACCCTGAATTGGCCTCAAGAGACCCAGTACTTC. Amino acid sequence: CATLNWPQETQYF.

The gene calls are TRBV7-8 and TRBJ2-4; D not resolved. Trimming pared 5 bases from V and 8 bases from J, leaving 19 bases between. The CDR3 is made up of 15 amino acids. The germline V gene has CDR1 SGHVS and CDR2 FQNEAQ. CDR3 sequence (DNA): TGTGCCAGCAGCCGAACTGTCCAGATTGGGGACATTCAGTACTTC. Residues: CASSRTVQIGDIQYF.

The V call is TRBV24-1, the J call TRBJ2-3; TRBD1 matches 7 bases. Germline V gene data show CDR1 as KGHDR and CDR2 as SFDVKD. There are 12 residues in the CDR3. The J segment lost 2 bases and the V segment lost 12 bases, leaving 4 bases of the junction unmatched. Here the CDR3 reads CAAGQDTDTQYF. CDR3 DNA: TGTGCCGCCGGACAGGACACAGATACGCAGTATTTT.

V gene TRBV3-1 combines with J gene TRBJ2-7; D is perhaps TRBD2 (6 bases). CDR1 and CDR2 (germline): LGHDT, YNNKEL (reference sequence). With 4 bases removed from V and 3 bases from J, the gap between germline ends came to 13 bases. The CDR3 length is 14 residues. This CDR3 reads CASSRRGKGYEQYF. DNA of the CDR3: TGTGCCAGCAGCCGACGGGGGAAGGGCTACGAGCAGTACTTC.

CDR3 bases: TGTGCCAGCAGCTACAGGGGGGAACAGCCCCAGCATTTT. Amino acids: CASSYRGEQPQHF. The chain recombines TRBV7-2 with TRBJ1-5; 8 nucleotides match TRBD1. Trimming at V came to 4 bases and at J to 7 bases, leaving 3 bases not matched to a gene. Per germline, CDR1 SGHTA and CDR2 FQGNSA. The CDR3 runs 13 residues.

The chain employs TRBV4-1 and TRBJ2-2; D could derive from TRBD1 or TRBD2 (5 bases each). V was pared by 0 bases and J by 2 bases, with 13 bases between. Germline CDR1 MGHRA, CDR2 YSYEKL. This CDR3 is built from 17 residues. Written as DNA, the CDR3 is TGCGCCAGCAGCCAAGATTGGCAGGGACGAAACACCGGGGAGCTGTTTTTT. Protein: CASSQDWQGRNTGELFF.

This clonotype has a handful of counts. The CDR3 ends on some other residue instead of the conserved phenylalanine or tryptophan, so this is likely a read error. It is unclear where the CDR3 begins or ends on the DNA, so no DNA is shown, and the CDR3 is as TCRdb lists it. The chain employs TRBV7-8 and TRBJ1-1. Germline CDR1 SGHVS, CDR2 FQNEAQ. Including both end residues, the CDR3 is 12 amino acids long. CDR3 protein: CASSLAGGGPVL.

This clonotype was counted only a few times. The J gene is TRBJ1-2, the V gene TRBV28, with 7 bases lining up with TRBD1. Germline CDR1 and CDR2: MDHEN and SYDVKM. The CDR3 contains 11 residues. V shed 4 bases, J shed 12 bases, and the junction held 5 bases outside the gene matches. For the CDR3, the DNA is TGTGCCAGCAGTTCCCGACAGGGTCACACCTTC. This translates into CASSSRQGHTF.

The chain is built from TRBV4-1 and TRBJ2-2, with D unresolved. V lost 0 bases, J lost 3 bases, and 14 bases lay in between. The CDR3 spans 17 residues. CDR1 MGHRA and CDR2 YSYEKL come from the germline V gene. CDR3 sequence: CASSQDRRSQYTGELFF. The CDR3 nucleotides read TGCGCCAGCAGCCAAGATAGGCGGTCCCAATACACCGGGGAGCTGTTTTTT.

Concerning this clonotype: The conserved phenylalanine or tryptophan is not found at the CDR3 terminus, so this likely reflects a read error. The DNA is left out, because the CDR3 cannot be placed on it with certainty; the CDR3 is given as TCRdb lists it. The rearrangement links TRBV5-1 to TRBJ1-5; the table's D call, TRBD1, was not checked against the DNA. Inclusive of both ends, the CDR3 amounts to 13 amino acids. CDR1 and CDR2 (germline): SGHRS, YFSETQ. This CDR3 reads CASSLTGDQPQLQ.